The clone carrying this T cell receptor (beta chain) came up once. The sample belongs to a study of memory CD4+ T cells and cytomegalovirus serostatus. This CDR3 has 14 residues. V shed 4 bases, J shed 4 bases, and the junction held 5 bases outside the gene matches. The germline CDR1 and CDR2 sequences are SGHTS and YDEGEE. Original handling: Out-of-frame sequences were removed, leaving around 2.2 million distinct TCRbeta sequences. Method: immunoSEQ multiplex PCR; TCRdb's copy keeps in-frame clones and lacks some. The DNA was the basis for D and trimming; V, J and clone size are from that table. The sample carries tens of thousands of clones, approximately 83% recorded once. The sort gate was single viable CD3+CD4+CD8-CD45RO+ cells for memory CD4+ T cells. Serostatus was set by detecting CMV pp150, pp28, p38, p52 IgG.

Specimen: memory CD4+ T cells from blood. This receptor was obtained from an adult in good health and CMV-seronegative. The chain uses TRBV5-8 and TRBJ1-5, with 7 bases that match TRBD1. The chain's CDR3 is CASSPGQVNQPQHF. The CDR3 DNA sequence: TGTGCCAGCAGCCCCGGACAGGTTAATCAGCCCCAGCATTTT.